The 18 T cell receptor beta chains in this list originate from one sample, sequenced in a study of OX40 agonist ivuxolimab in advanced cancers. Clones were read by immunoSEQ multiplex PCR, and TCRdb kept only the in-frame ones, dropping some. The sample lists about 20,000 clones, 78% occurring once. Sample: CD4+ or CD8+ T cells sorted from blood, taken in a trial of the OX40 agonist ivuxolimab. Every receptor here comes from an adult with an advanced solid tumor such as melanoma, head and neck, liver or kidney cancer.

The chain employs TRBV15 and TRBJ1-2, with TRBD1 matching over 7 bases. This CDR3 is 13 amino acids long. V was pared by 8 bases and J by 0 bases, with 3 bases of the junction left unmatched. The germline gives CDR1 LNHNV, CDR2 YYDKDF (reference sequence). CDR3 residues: CATGTAANYGYTF. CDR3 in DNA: TGTGCCACCGGGACAGCAGCTAACTATGGCTACACCTTC.

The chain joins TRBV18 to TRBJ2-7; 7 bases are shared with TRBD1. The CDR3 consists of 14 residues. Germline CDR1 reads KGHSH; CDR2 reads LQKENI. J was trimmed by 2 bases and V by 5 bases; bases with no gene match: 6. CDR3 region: CASSSYRGPYEQYF. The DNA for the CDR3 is TGTGCCAGCTCATCGTACAGGGGTCCCTACGAGCAGTACTTC.

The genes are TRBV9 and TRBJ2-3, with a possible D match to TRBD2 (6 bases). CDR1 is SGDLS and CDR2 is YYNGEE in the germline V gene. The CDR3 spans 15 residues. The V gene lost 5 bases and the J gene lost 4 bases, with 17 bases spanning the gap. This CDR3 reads CASSEALRRADTQYF. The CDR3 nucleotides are TGTGCCAGCAGTGAAGCTTTAAGGAGGGCAGATACGCAGTATTTT.

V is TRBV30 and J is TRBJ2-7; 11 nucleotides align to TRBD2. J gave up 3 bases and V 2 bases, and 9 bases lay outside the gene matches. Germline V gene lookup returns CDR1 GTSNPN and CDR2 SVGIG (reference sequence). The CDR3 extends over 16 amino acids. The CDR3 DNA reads TGTGCCTGGAGTCCACGGCGGGGACTAGCGGTCTACGAGCAGTACTTC. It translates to CAWSPRRGLAVYEQYF. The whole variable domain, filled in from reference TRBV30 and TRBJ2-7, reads SQTIHQWPATLVQPVGSPLSLECTVEGTSNPNLYWYRQAAGRGLQLLFYSVGIGQISSEVPQNLSASRPQDRQFILSSKKLLLSDSGFYLCAWSPRRGLAVYEQYFGPGTRLTVT.

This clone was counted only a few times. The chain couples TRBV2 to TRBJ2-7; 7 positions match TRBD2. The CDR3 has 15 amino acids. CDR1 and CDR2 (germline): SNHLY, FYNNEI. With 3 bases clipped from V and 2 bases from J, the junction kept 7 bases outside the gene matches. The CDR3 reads CASSDLRREPYEQYF. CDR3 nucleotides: TGTGCCAGCAGTGACCTCAGGCGGGAGCCCTACGAGCAGTACTTC.

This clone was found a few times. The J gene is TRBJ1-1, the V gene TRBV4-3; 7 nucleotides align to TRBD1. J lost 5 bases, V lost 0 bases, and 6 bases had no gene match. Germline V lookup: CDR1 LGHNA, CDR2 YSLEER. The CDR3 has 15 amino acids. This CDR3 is CASSQDQTGRTEAFF. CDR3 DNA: TGCGCCAGCAGCCAAGATCAGACAGGGAGGACTGAAGCTTTCTTT.

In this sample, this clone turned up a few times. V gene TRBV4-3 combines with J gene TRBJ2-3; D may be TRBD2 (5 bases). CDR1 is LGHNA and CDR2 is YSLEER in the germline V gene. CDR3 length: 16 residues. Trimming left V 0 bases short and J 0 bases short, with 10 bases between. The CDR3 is CASSQDTSGSTDTQYF. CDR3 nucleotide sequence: TGCGCCAGCAGCCAAGATACCAGCGGAAGCACAGATACGCAGTATTTT.

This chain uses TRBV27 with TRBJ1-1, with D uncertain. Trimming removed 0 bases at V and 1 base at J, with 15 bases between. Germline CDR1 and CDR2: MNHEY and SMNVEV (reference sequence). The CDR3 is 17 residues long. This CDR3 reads CASSLSAIARRNTEAFF. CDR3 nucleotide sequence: TGTGCCAGCAGTTTATCGGCGATCGCCCGACGGAACACTGAAGCTTTCTTT.

The CDR3 DNA sequence: TGTGCCAGCAGCACTAGACAGGGGGCAGATACGCAGTATTTT. This translates into CASSTRQGADTQYF. The chain is built from TRBV6-5 and TRBJ2-3; TRBD1 agrees at 9 bases. Germline V gene data show CDR1 as MNHEY and CDR2 as SVGAGI. CDR3 length: 14 amino acids. V lost 6 bases and J lost 4; bases outside the gene matches: 5.

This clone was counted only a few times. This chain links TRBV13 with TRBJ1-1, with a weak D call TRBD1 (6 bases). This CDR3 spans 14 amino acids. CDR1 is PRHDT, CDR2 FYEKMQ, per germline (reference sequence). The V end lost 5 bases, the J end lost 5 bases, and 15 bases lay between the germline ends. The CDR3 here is CASSPDRSLTEAFF. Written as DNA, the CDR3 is TGTGCCAGCAGCCCCGACAGGTCACTTACTGAAGCTTTCTTT.

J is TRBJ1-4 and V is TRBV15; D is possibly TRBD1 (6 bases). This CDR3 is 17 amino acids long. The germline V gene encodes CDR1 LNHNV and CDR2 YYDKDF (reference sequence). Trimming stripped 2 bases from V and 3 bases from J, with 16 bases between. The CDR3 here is CATSRRAPGVANEKLFF. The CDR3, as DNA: TGTGCCACCAGCAGACGAGCACCAGGGGTAGCTAATGAAAAACTGTTTTTT.

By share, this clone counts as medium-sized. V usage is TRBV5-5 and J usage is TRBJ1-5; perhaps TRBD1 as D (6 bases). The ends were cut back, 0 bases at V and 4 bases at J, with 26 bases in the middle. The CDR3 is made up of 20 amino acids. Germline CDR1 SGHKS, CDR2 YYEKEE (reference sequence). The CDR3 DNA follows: TGTGCCAGCAGCTTGGGGCCACAGGGCGGGGGGAGGCCCTCGAATCAGCCCCAGCATTTT. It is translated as CASSLGPQGGGRPSNQPQHF.

For the CDR3, the DNA is TGTGCCAGCAGCGGGTTAAAAGCGGGAGGGCCAAGGGATACGCAGTATTTT. Its protein is CASSGLKAGGPRDTQYF. The V and J genes are TRBV7-9 and TRBJ2-3, with 10 positions matching TRBD2. Losses at the gene ends were 5 bases for V and 6 bases for J; bases not matched to a gene: 14. Germline V CDR1 and CDR2: SEHNR, FQNEAQ (reference sequence). The CDR3 consists of 17 residues.

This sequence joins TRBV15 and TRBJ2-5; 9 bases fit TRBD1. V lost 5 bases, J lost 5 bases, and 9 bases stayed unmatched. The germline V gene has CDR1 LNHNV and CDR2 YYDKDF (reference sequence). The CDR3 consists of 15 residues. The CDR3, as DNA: TGTGCCACCAGCTCCCGGGACAGGGAGGGGGAGACCCAGTACTTC. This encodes CATSSRDREGETQYF.

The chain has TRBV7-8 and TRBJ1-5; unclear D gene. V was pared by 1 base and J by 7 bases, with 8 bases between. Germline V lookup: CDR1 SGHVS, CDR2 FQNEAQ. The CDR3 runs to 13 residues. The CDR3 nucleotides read TGTGCCAGCAGCTTAGAAGGCAGCCAGCCCCAGCATTTT. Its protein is CASSLEGSQPQHF.

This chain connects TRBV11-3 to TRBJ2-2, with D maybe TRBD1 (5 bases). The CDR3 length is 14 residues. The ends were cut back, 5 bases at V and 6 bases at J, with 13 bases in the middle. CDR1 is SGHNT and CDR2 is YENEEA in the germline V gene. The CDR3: CASSPYLGAGELFF. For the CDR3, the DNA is TGTGCCAGCAGCCCCTATCTAGGGGCCGGGGAGCTGTTTTTT.

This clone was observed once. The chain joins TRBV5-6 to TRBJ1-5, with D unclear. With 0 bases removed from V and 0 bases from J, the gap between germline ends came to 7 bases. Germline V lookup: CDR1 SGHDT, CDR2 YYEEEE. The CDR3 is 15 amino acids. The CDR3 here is CASSLGSNSNQPQHF. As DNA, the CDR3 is TGTGCCAGCAGCTTGGGCAGCAATAGCAATCAGCCCCAGCATTTT.

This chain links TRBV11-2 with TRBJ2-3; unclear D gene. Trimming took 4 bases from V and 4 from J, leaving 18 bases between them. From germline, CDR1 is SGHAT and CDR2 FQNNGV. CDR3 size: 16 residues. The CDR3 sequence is CASSSLGVRLSDTQYF. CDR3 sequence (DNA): TGTGCCAGCAGCTCACTTGGCGTACGGCTCTCAGATACGCAGTATTTT. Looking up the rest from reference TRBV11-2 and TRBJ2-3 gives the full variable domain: EAGVAQSPRYKIIEKRQSVAFWCNPISGHATLYWYQQILGQGPKLLIQFQNNGVVDDSQLPKDRFSAERLKGVDSTLKIQPAKLEDSAVYLCASSSLGVRLSDTQYFGPGTRLTVL.